Each of the 24 T cell receptor beta chains below was sequenced from the same sample in a study of regulatory T cells in long-lasting Graves disease. Time point described: newly diagnosed GD, antithyroid drugs for less than 3 months. PBMC-extracted RNA yielded the TCR library. Arm-PCR of CDR3 regions with iRepertoire HTBI primers generated TCR beta libraries. TCRdb itself ran the multiplex PCR reads through MiXCR, one entry per CDR3 protein. Of around 320,000 distinct CDR3 sequences listed, 16% are singletons. The same data also contributed to another study, on T cells in Graves' hyperthyroidism and ophthalmopathy.

The sample in question was peripheral blood mononuclear cells (PBMCs), obtained at new diagnosis, from a patient treated with antithyroid drugs. The receptor set was obtained from a man between 35 and 55 years old with Graves disease.

Details on this clonotype: A far larger clone is a single base away, which makes a read error likely. J is TRBJ1-1 and V is TRBV6-2 or TRBV6-3, with D unresolved. Germline-derived CDR1 and CDR2 are MNHEY and SVGEGT. CDR3 size: 14 residues. The CDR3 DNA is TGTGCCAGCAGTTTTTCGGCACTTGTAACTGAAACTTTCTTT. This codes for CASSFSALVTETFF.

Ten or more counts support this clonotype. The chain is built from TRBV5-1 and TRBJ1-1; D gene unclear. CDR1 is SGHRS and CDR2 is YFSETQ in the germline V gene. This CDR3 contains 14 residues. V dropped 2 bases and J dropped 0 bases, with 8 bases sitting between them. The CDR3 spells CASSLGSMNTEAFF. The CDR3, as DNA: TGCGCCAGCAGCTTAGGCAGCATGAACACTGAAGCTTTCTTT.

There are a few counts of this clonotype. This sequence joins TRBV5-1 and TRBJ2-2; D may correspond to TRBD1 or TRBD2 (8 bases each). Trimming removed 4 bases from V and 2 bases from J, with 18 bases in between. The CDR3 loop spans 17 amino acids. In germline, CDR1 is SGHRS, CDR2 YFSETQ. The DNA for the CDR3 is TGCGCCAGCAGCCCTTTTAGCGGGACAGGCAACACCGGGGAGCTGTTTTTT. Protein product: CASSPFSGTGNTGELFF.

The V call is TRBV5-6, the J call TRBJ2-3, with no clear D. The CDR3 length is 15 residues. Per the germline V gene, CDR1 is SGHDT and CDR2 is YYEEEE. The V end was cut by 1 base, the J end by 1 base, with 10 bases between. The CDR3 bases are TGTGCCAGCAGCTTGTTAGCCAGACGCACAGATACGCAGTATTTT. Protein: CASSLLARRTDTQYF.

The rearrangement uses TRBV3-1 and TRBJ1-1, with no clear D. CDR1 is LGHDT, CDR2 YNNKEL, per germline (reference sequence). The CDR3 is made up of 15 amino acids. The germline V and J ends were trimmed by 2 bases and 1 base, with 11 bases remaining between them. Here the CDR3 reads CASSQTAGANTEAFF. The CDR3 DNA follows: TGTGCCAGCAGCCAAACGGCAGGAGCGAACACTGAAGCTTTCTTT.

This clonotype has at least ten counts. The gene calls are TRBV18 and TRBJ2-7; maybe TRBD1 (6 bases). V lost 5 bases to trimming and J lost 6 bases, with 20 bases between them. In germline, CDR1 is KGHSH, CDR2 LQKENI. The CDR3 totals 15 residues. CDR3 bases: TGTGCCAGCTCATTCACAGGGTCCTCGTTGGGCGAGCAGTACTTC. Residues: CASSFTGSSLGEQYF.

A remark on this clonotype: This may stem from a read error, because a much larger clone lies one nucleotide away. The genes are TRBV18 and TRBJ1-4, with D possibly being TRBD1 (5 bases). Germline V CDR1 and CDR2: KGHSH, LQKENI. Trimming took 3 bases from V and 5 from J, leaving 16 bases between them. The CDR3 sequence is 16 residues long. For the CDR3, the DNA is TGTGCCAGCTCACCCCAGGGTCGGATCCGAAATGAAAAACTGTTTTTT. Encoded protein: CASSPQGRIRNEKLFF.

This clonotype was found many times. This chain links TRBV18 with TRBJ2-5, with a weak D call TRBD1 (6 bases). The CDR3 extends over 15 amino acids. V lost 3 bases and J 5 bases, leaving 16 bases between the germline ends. CDR1 KGHSH and CDR2 LQKENI come from the germline V gene. CDR3 region: CASSPVATRGETQYF. CDR3 bases: TGTGCCAGCTCACCTGTCGCCACGAGGGGGGAGACCCAGTACTTC.

This clonotype occurred many times. The chain combines TRBV7-9 with TRBJ2-7; 7 nucleotides agree with TRBD1. After removal of 1 base from V and 6 bases from J, the junction contained 6 bases not matched to a gene. Germline CDR1 reads SEHNR; CDR2 reads FQNEAQ (reference sequence). The CDR3 contains 14 residues. The CDR3 DNA sequence: TGTGCCAGCAGCTTAGGACAGGGTTTTGGCGAGCAGTACTTC. Protein: CASSLGQGFGEQYF.

With regard to this clonotype: A single base separates this from a much larger clone, so it may be a read error. The chain has TRBV6-4 and TRBJ2-3, with 9 bases that match TRBD2. This CDR3 region has 16 residues. Germline V gene lookup returns CDR1 MRHNA and CDR2 SNTAGT. The CDR3 DNA is TGTGCCAGCAGTGACGGTGCGGGGGGGCCATTAGATGCGCAGTATTTT. It is translated as CASSDGAGGPLDAQYF.

The chain uses TRBV12-3 or TRBV12-4 and TRBJ1-4; D remains unclear. This CDR3 region has 15 residues. With 4 bases removed from V and 6 bases from J, the gap between germline ends came to 15 bases. The CDR3 protein is CASSYGRVLDEKLFF. CDR3 DNA: TGTGCCAGCAGTTATGGCCGGGTTCTTGATGAAAAACTGTTTTTT.

Worth noting for this clonotype: A single base separates this from a much larger clone, so it may be a read error. Since no conserved phenylalanine or tryptophan closes the CDR3, a read error is the likely cause. The CDR3 sequence is CASSFPGGSYEQYL. CDR3 nucleotides: TGTGCCAGCTCCTTTCCAGGGGGCTCCTACGAGCAGTACCTC. The chain is built from TRBV28 and TRBJ2-7; 7 bases map to TRBD1. This CDR3 is built from 14 residues. CDR1 and CDR2 (germline): MDHEN, SYDVKM. Trimming at V came to 8 bases and at J to 0 bases, leaving 7 bases not matched to a gene.

This clonotype was seen repeatedly, ten times or more. This sequence joins TRBV20-1 and TRBJ1-5, with 7 bases that match TRBD1. Germline CDR1 is DFQATT and CDR2 is SNEGSKA (reference sequence). This CDR3 contains 15 residues. The J segment lost 4 bases and the V segment lost 3 bases, leaving 9 bases of the junction unmatched. The CDR3 is CSASHDRDGNQPQHF. For the CDR3, the DNA is TGCAGTGCTAGCCACGACAGGGATGGGAATCAGCCCCAGCATTTT.

This clonotype occurred many times. The CDR3 coding sequence is TGTGCCAGCAGCCAACCGGGACAGAGTGATCGGGCCAAAAACATTCAGTACTTC. As protein: CASSQPGQSDRAKNIQYF. The genes are TRBV7-8 and TRBJ2-4, with TRBD1 matching 7 bases. Germline trimming cut 5 bases from V and 1 base from J; bases unmatched to any gene: 14. From germline, CDR1 is SGHVS and CDR2 FQNEAQ. The CDR3 sequence is 18 residues long.

This clonotype appeared many times. The chain carries TRBV7-9 and TRBJ2-5; 9 bases map to TRBD1. The CDR3 runs to 15 residues. Germline V gene data show CDR1 as SEHNR and CDR2 as FQNEAQ (reference sequence). The V segment lost 4 bases and the J segment 3 bases; nucleotides outside the gene matches: 6. The CDR3 spells CASSWPGTGKETQYF. CDR3 DNA sequence: TGTGCCAGCAGCTGGCCCGGGACAGGGAAAGAGACCCAGTACTTC.

Points on this clonotype: A read error may explain this, as a much larger clone is one base away. The J gene is TRBJ1-1, the V gene TRBV6-1; D gene ambiguous. This CDR3 region has 13 residues. Germline loops: CDR1 MNHNS, CDR2 SASEGT. V was trimmed by 2 bases and J by 7 bases, leaving 11 bases between them. CDR3 region: CASSENEGSEAFF. The DNA for the CDR3 is TGTGCCAGCAGTGAAAATGAGGGCAGTGAAGCTTTCTTT.

The chain couples TRBV6-1 to TRBJ1-1; D might be TRBD1 (6 bases). In germline, CDR1 is MNHNS, CDR2 SASEGT. Trimming took 5 bases from V and 3 from J, leaving 19 bases between them. The CDR3 is made up of 16 amino acids. CDR3 residues: CASSLLWDISDTEAFF. The CDR3 nucleotides read TGTGCCAGCAGTCTCCTTTGGGACATCTCGGACACTGAAGCTTTCTTT.

In its sample, this clonotype was seen many times. The V call is TRBV7-6, the J call TRBJ2-5; no firm D call. CDR3 length: 16 residues. Germline loops: CDR1 SGHVS, CDR2 FNYEAQ. Between the trimmed V and J ends, which lost 0 bases and 2 bases, there was a span of 13 bases. The DNA for the CDR3 is TGTGCCAGCAGCTTAGCGTTCCGCCAGCTACAAGAGACCCAGTACTTC. This gives the protein CASSLAFRQLQETQYF.

The table lists this clonotype with many counts. The chain uses TRBV5-8 and TRBJ2-3, with D perhaps TRBD2 (5 bases). The CDR3 totals 14 residues. The V gene's germline CDR1 is SGHTS and CDR2 YDEGEE. Between the trimmed V and J ends, which lost 2 bases and 0 bases, there was a span of 7 bases. The CDR3 bases are TGTGCCAGCAGCTTCCGGACTAGCACAGATACGCAGTATTTT. Protein: CASSFRTSTDTQYF.

This clonotype was detected a few times. This sequence joins TRBV11-2 and TRBJ2-1; D may be TRBD2 (6 bases). Deletions cut 5 bases from V and 4 bases from J, with 18 bases between. The CDR3 has 16 amino acids. Looked up from germline, CDR1 is SGHAT and CDR2 is FQNNGV. The CDR3: CASSTRGGNQYNEQFF. CDR3 DNA sequence: TGTGCCAGCAGCACAAGAGGAGGGAACCAATACAATGAGCAGTTCTTC. The entire variable domain, with the rest obtained from reference TRBV11-2 and TRBJ2-1, is as follows: EAGVAQSPRYKIIEKRQSVAFWCNPISGHATLYWYQQILGQGPKLLIQFQNNGVVDDSQLPKDRFSAERLKGVDSTLKIQPAKLEDSAVYLCASSTRGGNQYNEQFFGPGTRLTVL.

This clonotype occurred many times. The rearrangement links TRBV7-9 to TRBJ1-4; TRBD1 matches 7 bases. Germline lookup yields CDR1 SEHNR and CDR2 FQNEAQ (reference sequence). J lost 8 bases, V lost 7 bases, and 7 bases had no gene match. The CDR3 runs to 13 residues. Written as DNA, the CDR3 is TGTGCCAGCAACAGGGGTCTTGGAGAAAAACTGTTTTTT. Its translation: CASNRGLGEKLFF.

This clonotype was found many times. The chain couples TRBV15 to TRBJ1-2, with a weak D call TRBD1 (5 bases). This CDR3 has 14 residues. CDR1 and CDR2 from the germline V gene are LNHNV and YYDKDF (reference sequence). V lost 5 bases and J 5 bases, leaving 15 bases between the germline ends. The CDR3 spells CATSLSLTVYGYTF. The CDR3, as DNA: TGTGCCACCAGCCTCTCCTTGACAGTGTATGGCTACACCTTC.

This clonotype has at least ten counts. V usage is TRBV20-1 and J usage is TRBJ2-7; a weak D match, TRBD2 (6 bases). Germline V CDR1 and CDR2: DFQATT, SNEGSKA (reference sequence). This CDR3 has 16 amino acids. V was pared by 3 bases and J by 6 bases, with 24 bases between. The CDR3 region is CSASFGRGTGLGEQYF. CDR3 nucleotide sequence: TGCAGTGCTAGCTTCGGGCGGGGCACTGGTTTAGGCGAGCAGTACTTC.

This clonotype was seen repeatedly, ten times or more. V is TRBV7-9 and J is TRBJ2-5, with a possible D match to TRBD1 (6 bases). Trimming removed 7 bases from V and 2 bases from J, with 14 bases in between. This CDR3 region has 14 residues. The germline gives CDR1 SEHNR, CDR2 FQNEAQ (reference sequence). CDR3 coding DNA: TGTGCCAGCATTTCGGGACACCTACAAGAGACCCAGTACTTC. This translates into CASISGHLQETQYF.